These T cell receptor beta chains were read from a single sample in a study of regulatory T cells in long-lasting Graves disease. TCRdb redid the calling of the multiplex PCR reads with MiXCR, one entry per CDR3 protein. The table records about 470,000 distinct CDR3 sequences, 20% to 25% of them present only once. This specimen was peripheral blood mononuclear cells (PBMCs), taken when the disease was refractory, from a patient treated with antithyroid drugs. All receptors come from a female donor with Graves disease. Both conserved end residues are part of each CDR3. D genes are given only for firm matches. Expanded clones get a size class; other rows say once, few or many, or leave the size out.

D gene | J gene | clone size | V gene | CDR3 DNA | CDR3 protein
TRBD1 | TRBJ2-7 | many | TRBV28 | TGTGCCAGCAAATGGCAGGGGGCGGGTGAGCAGTACTTC | CASKWQGAGEQYF
- | TRBJ1-2 | many | TRBV6-1 | TGTGCCAGCAGTGGTGCGGGGGTATATGGCTACACCTTC | CASSGAGVYGYTF
TRBD1 | TRBJ2-7 | many | TRBV5-6 | TGTGCCAGCAGCGGGCAGGGACAGCGTCACTACGAGCAGTACTTC | CASSGQGQRHYEQYF
- | TRBJ2-7 | many | TRBV28 | TGTGCCAGCAGTTTCAGAGGCGGACAACTCTACGAGCAGTACTTC | CASSFRGGQLYEQYF
TRBD1 | TRBJ1-3 | - | TRBV6-2/TRBV6-3 | TGTGCCAGCAGTTACGCGCAGGGGGGAGGAAACACCATATATTTT | CASSYAQGGGNTIYF
- | TRBJ2-1 | few | TRBV11-2 | TGTGCCAGCAGCCGGACGGTCGGTGAGCAGTTCTTC | CASSRTVGEQFF
- | TRBJ1-6 | many | TRBV11-2 | TGTGCCAGCAGCTTTGGCAGTTTGAGCTCCTATAATTCACCCCTCCACTTT | CASSFGSLSSYNSPLHF
- | TRBJ1-2 | many | TRBV12-3/TRBV12-4 | TGTGCCAGCGGAGAAAACTATGGCTACACCTTC | CASGENYGYTF
- | TRBJ1-2 | - | TRBV29-1 | TGCAGCGTTGAAGATCAATTATCGATTGGCTACACCTTC | CSVEDQLSIGYTF
- | TRBJ2-7 | - | TRBV3-1 | TGTGCCAGCAGCCAAGAAGAGGTTCCCCCTACCGAGCAGTGCTTC | CASSQEEVPPTEQCF
- | TRBJ2-5 | - | TRBV5-1 | TGCGCCAGCAGCCTGAACCAGGGTGAGGTGCGGGAGACCCAGTACTTC | CASSLNQGEVRETQYF
- | TRBJ2-7 | - | TRBV7-9 | TGTGCCAGCAGCTTGGCCTCTGGCGGCAATTCCTACGAGCAGTACTTC | CASSLASGGNSYEQYF
- | TRBJ1-3 | - | TRBV6-1 | TGTGCCAGCAGTGAATGGACCCCCAGGGACACCATATATTTT | CASSEWTPRDTIYF
- | TRBJ1-2 | - | TRBV7-2 | TGTGCCAGCAGCGCCCCCGACATCCTTAACTATGGCTACACCTTC | CASSAPDILNYGYTF
TRBD1 | TRBJ2-7 | - | TRBV10-3 | TGTGCCATCAGTGAGGGCAGGGGGCCCAACGAGCAGTACTTC | CAISEGRGPNEQYF
- | TRBJ2-5 | once | TRBV4-1 | TGCGCCAGCAGCCCTTGGACAGCATCCGAGACCCAGTACTTC | CASSPWTASETQYF
- | TRBJ1-5 | many | TRBV28 | TGTGCCAGCAGTTTTGGGGAAGGTCAGCCCCAGCATTTT | CASSFGEGQPQHF
TRBD2 | TRBJ2-7 | many | TRBV28 | TGTGCCAGCAACCCAAGCGGGAGTCTCCTTTACGAGCAGTACTTC | CASNPSGSLLYEQYF
- | TRBJ2-6 | many | TRBV24-1 | TGTGCCACCAGTGACCCGGGTGGGGCCAACGTCCTGACTTTC | CATSDPGGANVLTF
TRBD2 | TRBJ2-5 | many | TRBV6-5 | TGTGCCAGCAGTTACGGCGCGGGAGTGACAGAGACCCAGTACTTC | CASSYGAGVTETQYF
TRBD1 | TRBJ2-5 | many | TRBV5-4 | TGTGCCAGCAGCCACCGGGACAGCCAAGAGACCCAGTACTTC | CASSHRDSQETQYF
- | TRBJ2-3 | - | TRBV6-2/TRBV6-3 | TGTGCCAGCAGACGACCAGACAGATTTAGCACAGATACGCAGTATTTT | CASRRPDRFSTDTQYF
- | TRBJ1-2 | many | TRBV6-1 | TGTGCCAGCGAAATGCAGGGTTCTTATGGCTACACCTTC | CASEMQGSYGYTF
- | TRBJ2-4 | - | TRBV30 | TGTGCCTGGAGTCGGGGAGTTTACCGCGGTGGCAAAAACATTCAGTACTTC | CAWSRGVYRGGKNIQYF
TRBD2 | TRBJ2-7 | - | TRBV30 | TGTGCCTGGAGTAGGACTAGTTACGACGAGCAGTACTTC | CAWSRTSYDEQYF
TRBD2 | TRBJ2-7 | many | TRBV27 | TGTGCCAGCAGTTCCCACCTTAGCGGGAGCTTCGACGAGCAGTACTTC | CASSSHLSGSFDEQYF
- | TRBJ1-5 | many | TRBV28 | TGTGCCAGCAGTTTGGGGTACAACCTTGGTAGTAGCAATCAGCCCCAGCATTTT | CASSLGYNLGSSNQPQHF
TRBD1 | TRBJ1-5 | few | TRBV7-2 | TGTGCCAGCAGCTCCGGGACAGGGAAGGGGAATCAGCCCCAGCATTTT | CASSSGTGKGNQPQHF
- | TRBJ2-4 | few | TRBV7-2 | TGTGCCAGCAGCCCCCCGCCTCTAGCCAAAAACATTCAGTACTTC | CASSPPPLAKNIQYF
- | TRBJ1-6 | many | TRBV15 | TGTGCCACCAGCCCGGGACACAGCTCCTATAATTCACCCCTCCACTTT | CATSPGHSSYNSPLHF
TRBD2 | TRBJ2-7 | - | TRBV20-1 | TGCAGTGCTACCGGGACTAGTGGCCTCCGACCCTACGAGCAGTACTTC | CSATGTSGLRPYEQYF
TRBD1 | TRBJ2-5 | - | TRBV14 | TGTGCCAGCAGCCAGATGGGACAGATTTCAGAGACCCAGTACTTC | CASSQMGQISETQYF
- | TRBJ2-5 | few | TRBV7-2 | TGTGCCAGCAGCTTATCCCTACAGGGCCAAGAGACCCGGTACTTC | CASSLSLQGQETRYF
- | TRBJ1-5 | - | TRBV4-2 | TGTGCCAGCACCCGGGACGTTAATCAGCCCCAGCATTTT | CASTRDVNQPQHF
TRBD1 | TRBJ2-7 | few | TRBV12-3/TRBV12-4 | TGTGCCAGCAGTTCGGGACAGGCACTTTACGAGCAGTACTTC | CASSSGQALYEQYF
- | TRBJ2-5 | many | TRBV10-1 | TGCGCCAGCAGTGGAAGTGGCCAGGGGCAAGAGACCCAGTACTTC | CASSGSGQGQETQYF
TRBD2 | TRBJ2-5 | - | TRBV9 | TGTGCCAGCAGCGGCCCTCCACATACTAGCGGGGGGACCCAAGAGACCCAGTACTTC | CASSGPPHTSGGTQETQYF
- | TRBJ2-7 | many | TRBV7-9 | TGTGCCAGCAGCTTAGTAGGGGGAGGCTCCTACGAGCAGTACTTC | CASSLVGGGSYEQYF
- | TRBJ1-2 | - | TRBV4-2 | TGTGCCAGCAGCGAAGTTGTTGAGGGACGCTACACCTTC | CASSEVVEGRYTF
- | TRBJ2-7 | - | TRBV11-2 | TGTGCCAGCAGCCCAGAAAACGCCTACGAGCAGTACTTC | CASSPENAYEQYF
- | TRBJ2-5 | many | TRBV4-1 | TGCGCCAGCAGCCAAGTTACGGTCTGGGGAGAGACCCAGTACTTC | CASSQVTVWGETQYF
- | TRBJ1-4 | few | TRBV7-6 | TGTGCCAGCAGCAAGGACTCGGGGGGTGAAAAACTGTTTTTT | CASSKDSGGEKLFF
- | TRBJ1-6 | few | TRBV5-6 | TGTGCCAGCAGCTTGGATACACGCTCCTATAATTCACCCCTCCACTTT | CASSLDTRSYNSPLHF
- | TRBJ1-1 | few | TRBV6-2/TRBV6-3 | TGTGCCAGCAGCGACCAGGGGTTCACTGAAGCTTTCTTT | CASSDQGFTEAFF
TRBD2 | TRBJ2-7 | many | TRBV2 | TGTGCCAGCAGTGAAAAGGGAAGCGGGAGCGGCTACGAGCAGTACTTC | CASSEKGSGSGYEQYF
- | TRBJ1-6 | many | TRBV6-2/TRBV6-3 | TGTGCCAGCAGTTACTCTGCCCAGCCCGATAATTCACCCCTCCACTTT | CASSYSAQPDNSPLHF
- | TRBJ1-2 | many | TRBV29-1 | TGCAGCGTTGAGGAGAGGGACACCCCGATCGGCTATGGCTACACCTTC | CSVEERDTPIGYGYTF
- | TRBJ2-7 | few | TRBV7-9 | TGTGCCAGCAGCTCAATTCTGGCCTACGAGCAGTACTTC | CASSSILAYEQYF